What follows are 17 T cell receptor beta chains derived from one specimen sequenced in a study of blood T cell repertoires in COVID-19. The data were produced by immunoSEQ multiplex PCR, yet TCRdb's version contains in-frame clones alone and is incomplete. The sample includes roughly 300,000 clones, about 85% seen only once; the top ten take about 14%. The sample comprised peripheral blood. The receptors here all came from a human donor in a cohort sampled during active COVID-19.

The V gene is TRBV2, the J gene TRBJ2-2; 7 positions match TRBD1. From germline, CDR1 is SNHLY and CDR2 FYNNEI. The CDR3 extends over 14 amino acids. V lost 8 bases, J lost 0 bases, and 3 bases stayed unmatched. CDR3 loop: CASGGQSNTGELFF. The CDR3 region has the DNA TGTGCCAGCGGGGGACAGTCGAACACCGGGGAGCTGTTTTTT.

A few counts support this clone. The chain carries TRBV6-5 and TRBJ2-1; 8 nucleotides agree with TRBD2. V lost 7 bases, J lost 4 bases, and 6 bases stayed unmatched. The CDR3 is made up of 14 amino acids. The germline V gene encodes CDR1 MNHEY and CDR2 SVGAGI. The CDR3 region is CASTIAGMYNEQFF. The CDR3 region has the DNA TGTGCCAGCACAATAGCGGGAATGTACAATGAGCAGTTCTTC.

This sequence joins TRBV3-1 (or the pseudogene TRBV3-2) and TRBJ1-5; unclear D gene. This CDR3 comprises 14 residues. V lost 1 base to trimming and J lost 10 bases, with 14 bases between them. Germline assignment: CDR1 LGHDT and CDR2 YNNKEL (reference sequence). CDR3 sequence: CASSQGKGRGPQHF. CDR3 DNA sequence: TGTGCCAGCAGCCAAGGAAAAGGGCGGGGTCCCCAGCATTTT.

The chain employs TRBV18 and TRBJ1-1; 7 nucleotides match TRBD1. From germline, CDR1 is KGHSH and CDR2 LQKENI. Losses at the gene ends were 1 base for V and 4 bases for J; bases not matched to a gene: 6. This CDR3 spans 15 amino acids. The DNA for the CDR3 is TGTGCCAGCTCACCACGGATCAACAGGGGCACTGAAGCTTTCTTT. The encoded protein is CASSPRINRGTEAFF.

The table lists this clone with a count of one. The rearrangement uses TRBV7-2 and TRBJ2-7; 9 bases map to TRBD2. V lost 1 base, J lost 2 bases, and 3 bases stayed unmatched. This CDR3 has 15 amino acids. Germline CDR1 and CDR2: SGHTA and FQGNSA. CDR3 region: CASSLGASGTYEQYF. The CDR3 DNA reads TGTGCCAGCAGCTTAGGGGCTAGCGGGACCTACGAGCAGTACTTC.

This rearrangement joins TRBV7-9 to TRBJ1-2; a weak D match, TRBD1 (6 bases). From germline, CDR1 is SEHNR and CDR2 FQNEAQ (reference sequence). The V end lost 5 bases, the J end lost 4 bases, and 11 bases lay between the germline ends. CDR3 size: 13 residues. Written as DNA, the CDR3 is TGTGCCAGCAGCCAACAGGGTCCCTATGGCTACACCTTC. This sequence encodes CASSQQGPYGYTF.

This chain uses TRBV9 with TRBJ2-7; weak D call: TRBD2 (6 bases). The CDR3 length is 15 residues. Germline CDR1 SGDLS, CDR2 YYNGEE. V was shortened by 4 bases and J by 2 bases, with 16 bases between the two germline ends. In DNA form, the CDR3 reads TGTGCCAGCAGCAAGTATAGCGGATCCACCTACGAGCAGTACTTC. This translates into CASSKYSGSTYEQYF.

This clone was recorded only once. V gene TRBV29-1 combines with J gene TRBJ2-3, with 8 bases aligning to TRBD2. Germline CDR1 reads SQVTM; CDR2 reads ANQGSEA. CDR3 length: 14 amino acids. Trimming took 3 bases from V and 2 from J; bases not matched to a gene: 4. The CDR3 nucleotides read TGCAGCGTTGATGCGGGAGGTTCCACAGATACGCAGTATTTT. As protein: CSVDAGGSTDTQYF.

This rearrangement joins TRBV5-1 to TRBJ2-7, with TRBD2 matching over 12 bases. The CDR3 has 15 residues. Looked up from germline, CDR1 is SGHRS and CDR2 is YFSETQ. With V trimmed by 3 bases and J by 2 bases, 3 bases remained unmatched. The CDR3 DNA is TGCGCCAGCAGCTCCGGACTAGCGGGAACCTACGAGCAGTACTTC. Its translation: CASSSGLAGTYEQYF.

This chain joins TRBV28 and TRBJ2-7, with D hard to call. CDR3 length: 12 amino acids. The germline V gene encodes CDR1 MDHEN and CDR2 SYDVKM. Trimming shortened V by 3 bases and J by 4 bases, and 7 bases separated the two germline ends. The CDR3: CASSFRSYEQYF. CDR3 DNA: TGTGCCAGCAGTTTTCGGTCTTACGAGCAGTACTTC.

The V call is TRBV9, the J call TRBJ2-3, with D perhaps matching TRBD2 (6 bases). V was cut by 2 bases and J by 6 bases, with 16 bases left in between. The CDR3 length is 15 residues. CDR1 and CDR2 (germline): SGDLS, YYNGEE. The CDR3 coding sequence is TGTGCCAGCAGCGTCAGTTCCCGGGAGCGGGATACGCAGTATTTT. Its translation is CASSVSSRERDTQYF.

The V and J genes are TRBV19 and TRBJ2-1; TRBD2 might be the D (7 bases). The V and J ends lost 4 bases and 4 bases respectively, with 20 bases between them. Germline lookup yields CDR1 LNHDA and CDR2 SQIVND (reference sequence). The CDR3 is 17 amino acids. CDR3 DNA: TGTGCCAGTAGTACAAAAGGAGGGGGGGTCCTTTACAATGAGCAGTTCTTC. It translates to CASSTKGGGVLYNEQFF.

This CDR3 is CASSEGPGPQHF. In DNA, the CDR3 is TGTGCCAGCAGTGAAGGCCCGGGGCCCCAGCATTTT. The J gene is TRBJ1-5, the V gene TRBV2; D not resolved. Germline assignment: CDR1 SNHLY and CDR2 FYNNEI. CDR3 length: 12 amino acids. Trimming removed 1 base at V and 9 bases at J, with 7 bases between.

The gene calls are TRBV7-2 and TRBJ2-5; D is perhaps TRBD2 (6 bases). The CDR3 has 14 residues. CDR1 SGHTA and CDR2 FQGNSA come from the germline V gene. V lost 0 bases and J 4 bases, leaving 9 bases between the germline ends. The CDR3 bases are TGTGCCAGCAGCTTAGCACGGGGAGGAGAGACCCAGTACTTC. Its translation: CASSLARGGETQYF.

The CDR3 DNA reads as TGTGCCAGCAGCTTGGCCAGGGGCCGGGACACAGATACGCAGTATTTT. It specifies CASSLARGRDTDTQYF. This chain joins TRBV5-6 and TRBJ2-3; D might be TRBD1 (6 bases). There are 16 residues in the CDR3. Germline CDR1 SGHDT, CDR2 YYEEEE. Trimming removed 0 bases at V and 2 bases at J, with 13 bases between.

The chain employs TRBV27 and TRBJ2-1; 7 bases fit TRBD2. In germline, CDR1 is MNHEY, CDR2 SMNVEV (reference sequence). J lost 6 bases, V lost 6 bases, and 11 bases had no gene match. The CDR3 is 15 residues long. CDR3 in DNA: TGTGCCAGCAGAATTCCCGCGGGAGCCGGCAATGAGCAGTTCTTC. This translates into CASRIPAGAGNEQFF.

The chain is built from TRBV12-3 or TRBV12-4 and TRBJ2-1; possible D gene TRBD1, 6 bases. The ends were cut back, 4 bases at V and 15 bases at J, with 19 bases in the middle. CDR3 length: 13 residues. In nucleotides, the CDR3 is TGTGCCAGCAGTTCCAAGGGGGTTTCGGTCTTGTTCTTC. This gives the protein CASSSKGVSVLFF.